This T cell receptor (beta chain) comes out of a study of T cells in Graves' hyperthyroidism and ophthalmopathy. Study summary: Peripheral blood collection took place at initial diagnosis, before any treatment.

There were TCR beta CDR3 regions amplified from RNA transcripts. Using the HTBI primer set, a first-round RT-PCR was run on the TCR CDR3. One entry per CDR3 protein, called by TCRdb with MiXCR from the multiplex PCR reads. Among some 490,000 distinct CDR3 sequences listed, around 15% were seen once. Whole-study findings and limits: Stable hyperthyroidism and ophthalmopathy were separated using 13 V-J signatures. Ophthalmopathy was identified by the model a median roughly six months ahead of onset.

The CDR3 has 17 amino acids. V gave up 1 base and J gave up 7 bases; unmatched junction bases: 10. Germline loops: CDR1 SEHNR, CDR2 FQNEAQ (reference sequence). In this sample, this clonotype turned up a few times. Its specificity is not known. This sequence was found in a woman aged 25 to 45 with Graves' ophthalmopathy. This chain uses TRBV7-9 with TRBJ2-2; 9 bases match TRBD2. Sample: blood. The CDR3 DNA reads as TGTGCCAGCAGCTTAGTTGCGGGAGGGCCCGCCGACGGGGAGCTGTTTTTT. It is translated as CASSLVAGGPADGELFF.